The T cell receptor beta chain under discussion was sequenced for a study of graft-versus-host responses after intestinal transplantation. Study at large: Multivisceral, liver-intestinal, or isolated intestinal grafts went to recipients.

Using immunoSEQ multiplex PCR, the repertoire was profiled, and TCRdb retains in-frame clones only, with some absent. Among 85,000 to 90,000 clones listed, roughly four fifths were seen once. As for this clone: Antigen specificity is unknown.

Germline-derived CDR1 and CDR2 are SGHVS and FQNEAQ. The CDR3 consists of 16 residues. V shed 1 base, J shed 4 bases, and the junction held 3 bases outside the gene matches. Regarding the study as a whole: Present in recipient marrow, GvH clones included some that appeared first in ileum or blood. The presence of high graft-versus-host to host-versus-graft clonal ratios in allografts characterized patients with graft-donor T cell macrochimerism. Levels of circulating GvH clones at their peak were associated with early post-transplant HvG declines.

The sequence was collected from a human donor who received an intestinal transplant. The source material was unstimulated CD8+ T cells sorted from spleen or lymph node cells, sampled before intestinal transplant. The rearrangement joins TRBV7-8 to TRBJ2-1; 11 bases are shared with TRBD2. The CDR3 bases are TGTGCCAGCAGCTTAGAGCTAGCGGGAGGATACAATGAGCAGTTCTTC. This translates into CASSLELAGGYNEQFF.